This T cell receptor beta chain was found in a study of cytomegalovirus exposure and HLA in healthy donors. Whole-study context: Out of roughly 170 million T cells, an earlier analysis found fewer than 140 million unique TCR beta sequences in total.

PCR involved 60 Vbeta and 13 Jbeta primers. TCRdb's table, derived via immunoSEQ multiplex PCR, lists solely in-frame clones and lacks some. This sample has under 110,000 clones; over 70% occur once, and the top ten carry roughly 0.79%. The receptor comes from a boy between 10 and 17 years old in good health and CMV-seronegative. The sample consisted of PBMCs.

CDR3 protein: CASSAVQGVGSNQPQHF. CDR3 nucleotides: TGTGCCAGTAGTGCGGTGCAGGGGGTTGGAAGCAATCAGCCCCAGCATTTT. The chain uses TRBV19 and TRBJ1-5, with TRBD1 identical over 7 bases. With 5 bases clipped from V and 1 base from J, the junction kept 11 bases outside the gene matches. The CDR3 totals 17 residues. Germline V CDR1 and CDR2: LNHDA, SQIVND (reference sequence).